A single sample gave rise to the 11 T cell receptor beta chains below, sequenced in a study of control samples from healthy donors and cancer patients. The data were produced by immunoSEQ multiplex PCR, yet TCRdb's version contains in-frame clones alone and is incomplete. The data hold 90,000 to 150,000 clones, with just over 90% observed a single time. Sequencing was carried out using blood. The receptor source for this set is a woman aged 18-29 years in good health.

J is TRBJ2-1 and V is TRBV7-2; D might be TRBD2 (6 bases). The CDR3 covers 14 residues. The V and J ends lost 5 bases and 3 bases respectively, with 11 bases between them. Germline CDR1 SGHTA, CDR2 FQGNSA. The CDR3 loop is CASSARRDYNEQFF. CDR3 nucleotide sequence: TGTGCCAGCAGCGCTAGGCGGGACTACAATGAGCAGTTCTTC.

The CDR3 sequence: CASSLDASDRAYEQYF. The CDR3 DNA is TGTGCCAGCAGCTTAGACGCGTCGGACAGGGCCTACGAGCAGTACTTC. V is TRBV5-6 and J is TRBJ2-7; 8 nucleotides line up with TRBD1. CDR1 SGHDT and CDR2 YYEEEE come from the germline V gene. This CDR3 spans 16 amino acids. Losses at the gene ends were 2 bases for V and 2 bases for J; bases not matched to a gene: 9.

The chain combines TRBV29-1 with TRBJ2-5; D uncertain. The V and J ends lost 4 bases and 4 bases respectively, with 19 bases between them. The CDR3 contains 15 residues. Germline V gene data show CDR1 as SQVTM and CDR2 as ANQGSEA. CDR3 region: CSVVFRLGDPETQYF. The CDR3 DNA reads as TGCAGCGTTGTGTTTCGGTTGGGCGACCCAGAGACCCAGTACTTC.

The chain has TRBV4-2 and TRBJ1-4; 8 bases line up with TRBD1. The germline V gene encodes CDR1 LGHNA and CDR2 YNFKEQ. J gave up 8 bases and V 4 bases, and 9 bases lay outside the gene matches. The CDR3 runs 15 residues. The DNA for the CDR3 is TGTGCCAGCAGCCCAGAGACAGGGGACAAGGAAAAACTGTTTTTT. Its translation: CASSPETGDKEKLFF.

The J gene is TRBJ2-2, the V gene TRBV7-9; D uncertain. V was cut by 8 bases and J by 2 bases, with 9 bases left in between. From germline, CDR1 is SEHNR and CDR2 FQNEAQ (reference sequence). The CDR3 extends over 13 amino acids. CDR3 sequence reads: CASPPSNTGELFF. The DNA for the CDR3 is TGTGCCAGCCCTCCCTCCAACACCGGGGAGCTGTTTTTT.

The chain couples TRBV28 to TRBJ1-3; a weak D match, TRBD1 (6 bases). CDR1 is MDHEN, CDR2 SYDVKM, per germline. V was shortened by 10 bases and J by 4 bases, with 14 bases between the two germline ends. The CDR3 is 13 residues long. CDR3 protein: CAIAQGRGNTIYF. The CDR3 DNA reads TGTGCCATTGCCCAGGGGAGGGGAAACACCATATATTTT.

The chain couples TRBV4-3 to TRBJ2-1; TRBD2 is a possible D gene (5 bases). This CDR3 is built from 16 residues. Germline V gene data show CDR1 as LGHNA and CDR2 as YSLEER. Trimming stripped 1 base from V and 0 bases from J, with 10 bases between. The CDR3 is CASSQAAESSYNEQFF. The CDR3 coding sequence is TGCGCCAGCAGCCAAGCAGCGGAGAGCTCCTACAATGAGCAGTTCTTC.

The V call is TRBV7-9, the J call TRBJ1-3, with a tentative D call TRBD1 (6 bases). V was shortened by 6 bases and J by 4 bases, with 25 bases between the two germline ends. Germline V lookup: CDR1 SEHNR, CDR2 FQNEAQ (reference sequence). The CDR3 spans 18 residues. CDR3 loop: CASSSPRARGEKGNTIYF. CDR3 DNA sequence: TGTGCCAGCAGTTCCCCCCGGGCCAGGGGTGAAAAGGGAAACACCATATATTTT.

This sequence joins TRBV4-3 and TRBJ2-7; D may be TRBD2 (5 bases). Trimming took 1 base from V and 0 from J, leaving 10 bases between them. CDR3 size: 15 residues. Per the germline V gene, CDR1 is LGHNA and CDR2 is YSLEER. The CDR3 here is CASSQGGSASYEQYF. CDR3 nucleotides: TGCGCCAGCAGCCAAGGGGGTAGCGCCTCCTACGAGCAGTACTTC.

J is TRBJ1-1 and V is TRBV2; a weak D match, TRBD1 (6 bases). Germline values: CDR1 SNHLY, CDR2 FYNNEI. This CDR3 is 15 amino acids long. V was shortened by 7 bases and J by 1 base, with 16 bases between the two germline ends. DNA for the CDR3: TGTGCCAGCACCCGAACAGGGTTTGAGAACACTGAAGCTTTCTTT. It is translated as CASTRTGFENTEAFF.

This chain joins TRBV28 and TRBJ1-1; D perhaps matches TRBD1 (6 bases). Trimming pared 5 bases from V and 10 bases from J, leaving 14 bases between. Per germline, CDR1 MDHEN and CDR2 SYDVKM. CDR3 length: 12 amino acids. CDR3 nucleotide sequence: TGTGCCAGCAGTCCAGTACAGGGTGGAGCTTTCTTT. It codes for CASSPVQGGAFF.